Listed here is a single TCR beta chain. The data are from a study of blood T cell repertoires in COVID-19. Study summary: Material from acute and convalescent COVID-19 was sourced from the United States, Italy and Spain. Sources were T cells, B-cell-depleted T cells, or PBMCs; the material itself was cDNA or gDNA.

The CDR3 has 16 residues. In germline, CDR1 is LGHNA, CDR2 YSLEER. V lost 4 bases and J lost 6, with 21 bases in between. Methods used by the authors: Reference gene primer amplification gave nucleated cell count estimates. The repertoire was sequenced with immunoSEQ multiplex PCR; TCRdb's copy has only in-frame clones and lacks some. V and J calls and clone size are those listed in that table; D and trimming were worked out from the DNA. The sample has approximately 500,000 clones; 70% to 90% are singletons. The sequenced sample consisted of peripheral blood. The rearrangement uses TRBV4-3 and TRBJ1-1; D gene ambiguous. This receptor was identified in a human donor in a cohort sampled during active COVID-19. The CDR3 bases are TGCGCCAGCAGCCTAAACCCACAGATACCCACAGCTGAAGCTTTCTTT. This codes for CASSLNPQIPTAEAFF.